A single sample gave rise to the 25 T cell receptor beta chains below, sequenced in a study of CD8 T cells in Susac syndrome. The authors reverse transcribed about 0.45 to 1 ug RNA with random hexamers. In TCRdb, the immunoSEQ multiplex PCR reads were re-called with MiXCR into one record per CDR3 protein. The profile covers roughly 200,000 distinct CDR3 sequences, with 85% to 95% appearing a single time and approximately 0.094% taken by the ten largest. What was sequenced was CD4+ T cells from PBMCs. The receptors shown here come from a human donor in good health.

The rearrangement links TRBV20-1 to TRBJ2-7; D is ambiguous. The CDR3 is 12 amino acids. V shed 4 bases and J shed 3 bases, with 10 bases lying between them. CDR1 is DFQATT, CDR2 SNEGSKA, per germline (reference sequence). CDR3 in amino acids: CSATRTGYEQYF. The CDR3 bases are TGCAGTGCTACCCGGACGGGCTACGAGCAGTACTTC.

This chain links TRBV9 with TRBJ2-5; 7 nucleotides agree with TRBD1. Losses at the gene ends were 0 bases for V and 5 bases for J; bases not matched to a gene: 7. This CDR3 has 15 residues. The germline CDR1 and CDR2 sequences are SGDLS and YYNGEE. CDR3 DNA: TGTGCCAGCAGCGTAGGACGACAGGGTTGGGAGACCCAGTACTTC. As protein: CASSVGRQGWETQYF.

V is TRBV20-1 and J is TRBJ2-5, with 14 bases fitting TRBD2. J lost 5 bases, V lost 3 bases, and 5 bases had no gene match. The germline gives CDR1 DFQATT, CDR2 SNEGSKA (reference sequence). This CDR3 spans 15 amino acids. CDR3 coding DNA: TGCAGTGCTAGGCGACTAGCGGGAGGGTGGGAGACCCAGTACTTC. Its protein product is CSARRLAGGWETQYF.

This chain connects TRBV29-1 to TRBJ1-2; D uncertain. The CDR3 is made up of 13 amino acids. V lost 6 bases to trimming and J lost 2 bases, with 13 bases between them. Germline-derived CDR1 and CDR2 are SQVTM and ANQGSEA. The CDR3 spells CSVAFQLNYGYTF. CDR3 sequence (DNA): TGCAGCGTGGCATTCCAACTAAACTATGGCTACACCTTC.

This sequence joins TRBV20-1 and TRBJ1-2, with a possible D match to TRBD1 (6 bases). Looked up from germline, CDR1 is DFQATT and CDR2 is SNEGSKA (reference sequence). The CDR3 has 12 residues. V lost 6 bases and J 5 bases, leaving 13 bases between the germline ends. DNA for the CDR3: TGCAGTGCAACCGGGACACGTTATGGCTACACCTTC. Protein: CSATGTRYGYTF.

This rearrangement joins TRBV30 to TRBJ1-5; 8 bases match TRBD1. With V trimmed by 1 base and J by 7 bases, 6 bases remained unmatched. This CDR3 is built from 14 residues. Germline-derived CDR1 and CDR2 are GTSNPN and SVGIG (reference sequence). CDR3 sequence (DNA): TGTGCCTGGAGTGGAACAGGGGGAGGACAGCCCCAGCATTTT. It translates to CAWSGTGGGQPQHF.

The chain links TRBV4-3 to TRBJ2-2; TRBD1 is a possible D gene (5 bases). Per germline, CDR1 LGHNA and CDR2 YSLEER. The CDR3 has 15 residues. Trimming took off 0 bases at V and 7 bases at J, with 12 bases between the two ends. As DNA, the CDR3 is TGCGCCAGCAGCCAAGAACTAAGGGGTGGCGGGGAGCTGTTTTTT. This gives the protein CASSQELRGGGELFF.

The chain employs TRBV7-2 and TRBJ1-6; D call uncertain. Trimming removed 1 base at V and 10 bases at J, with 8 bases between. The CDR3 has 13 residues. Germline V CDR1 and CDR2: SGHTA, FQGNSA. The CDR3 loop reads CASSLERSSPLHF. In DNA, the CDR3 is TGTGCCAGCAGCTTAGAGAGGAGCTCACCCCTCCACTTT.

The CDR3 coding sequence is TGTGCCAGCGTGACAGGGAACTATGGCTACACCTTC. Translated, it gives CASVTGNYGYTF. The chain has TRBV6-1 and TRBJ1-2; 7 bases map to TRBD1. The V segment lost 8 bases and the J segment 2 bases; nucleotides outside the gene matches: 2. CDR3 size: 12 residues. Germline V gene lookup returns CDR1 MNHNS and CDR2 SASEGT.

The gene calls are TRBV3-1 and TRBJ1-5; no reliable D call. CDR3 size: 13 residues. CDR1 and CDR2 from the germline V gene are LGHDT and YNNKEL (reference sequence). The V and J ends lost 1 base and 6 bases respectively, with 7 bases between them. CDR3 coding DNA: TGTGCCAGCAGCCAAGCCGATCGTCAGCCCCAGCATTTT. Protein product: CASSQADRQPQHF.

This chain joins TRBV24-1 and TRBJ2-3; no definite D call. Germline V lookup: CDR1 KGHDR, CDR2 SFDVKD. This CDR3 contains 13 residues. The ends were cut back, 6 bases at V and 5 bases at J, with 11 bases in the middle. CDR3 in amino acids: CATSPRFGDTQYF. For the CDR3, the DNA is TGTGCCACCAGTCCCCGTTTCGGAGATACGCAGTATTTT.

This chain joins TRBV7-9 and TRBJ2-3; no clear D. V lost 7 bases and J lost 4, with 9 bases in between. The CDR3 has 12 amino acids. In germline, CDR1 is SEHNR, CDR2 FQNEAQ (reference sequence). In DNA, the CDR3 is TGTGCCAGCAACCCCTTGGCAGATACGCAGTATTTT. Translating gives CASNPLADTQYF.

V gene TRBV30 combines with J gene TRBJ1-1; a possible D gene is TRBD1 (5 bases). V dropped 4 bases and J dropped 4 bases, with 10 bases sitting between them. CDR1 is GTSNPN and CDR2 is SVGIG in the germline V gene (reference sequence). This CDR3 spans 12 amino acids. CDR3 sequence reads: CAWTGWFTEAFF. CDR3 nucleotide sequence: TGTGCCTGGACAGGGTGGTTCACTGAAGCTTTCTTT.

V gene TRBV29-1 combines with J gene TRBJ2-4; perhaps TRBD2 as D (7 bases). This CDR3 is 16 amino acids long. The germline V gene has CDR1 SQVTM and CDR2 ANQGSEA. V gave up 7 bases and J gave up 0 bases, with 19 bases separating them. CDR3 sequence: CSAEDGGLLAKNIQYF. Written as DNA, the CDR3 is TGCAGCGCCGAGGACGGGGGGCTTCTAGCCAAAAACATTCAGTACTTC.

The CDR3 here is CASSSRASGNTIYF. CDR3 nucleotides: TGTGCCAGCAGCTCTCGGGCCTCCGGGAACACCATATATTTT. This chain links TRBV13 with TRBJ1-3; D unclear. Trimming removed 4 bases from V and 7 bases from J, with 14 bases in between. The CDR3 is made up of 14 amino acids. Germline values: CDR1 PRHDT, CDR2 FYEKMQ (reference sequence).

The chain links TRBV7-9 to TRBJ1-5; 7 bases map to TRBD1. J gave up 5 bases and V 5 bases, and 6 bases lay outside the gene matches. From germline, CDR1 is SEHNR and CDR2 FQNEAQ (reference sequence). CDR3 length: 14 residues. The CDR3 nucleotides are TGTGCCAGCAGCCCACGGGACAGCCATCAGCCCCAGCATTTT. It is translated as CASSPRDSHQPQHF.

This chain connects TRBV3-1 to TRBJ2-7, with 9 bases that match TRBD1. The CDR3 length is 16 residues. Trimming cost V 4 bases and J 5 bases; bases outside gene matches: 12. The germline V gene has CDR1 LGHDT and CDR2 YNNKEL (reference sequence). In DNA, the CDR3 is TGTGCCAGCAGCCTCGGAACCGGGACAGGGATCCACGAGCAGTACTTC. Amino acid sequence: CASSLGTGTGIHEQYF.

CDR3 in DNA: TGTGCCAGCAGTTTAGACACCGACACTGAAGCTTTCTTT. Translating it yields CASSLDTDTEAFF. The chain recombines TRBV12-3 or TRBV12-4 with TRBJ1-1; D is unresolved. The CDR3 has 13 amino acids. Trimming took off 1 base at V and 3 bases at J, with 6 bases between the two ends.

The V and J genes are TRBV7-3 and TRBJ2-1; D is undetermined. Germline values: CDR1 SGHTA, CDR2 FQGTGA. The length of the CDR3 is 15 residues. Trimming pared 6 bases from V and 2 bases from J, leaving 14 bases between. The CDR3 is CASSSGPSAYNEQFF. CDR3 nucleotides: TGTGCCAGCAGTTCGGGTCCTTCAGCCTACAATGAGCAGTTCTTC.

The DNA for the CDR3 is TGTGCCAGCTGCCAGGAGAACCTGGGAGGCTACACCTTC. It codes for CASCQENLGGYTF. The chain links TRBV2 to TRBJ1-2; D remains ambiguous. Trimming stripped 8 bases from V and 8 bases from J, with 18 bases between. Germline lookup yields CDR1 SNHLY and CDR2 FYNNEI. This CDR3 comprises 13 residues.

The chain uses TRBV29-1 and TRBJ2-5; no clear D. The CDR3 runs to 12 residues. Germline CDR1 SQVTM, CDR2 ANQGSEA. Between the trimmed V and J ends, which lost 8 bases and 1 base, there was a span of 11 bases. The CDR3 sequence: CSTRQLQETQYF. The CDR3 bases are TGCAGCACAAGACAACTCCAAGAGACCCAGTACTTC.

The V and J genes are TRBV3-1 and TRBJ2-2; no firm D call. CDR3 length: 12 residues. Germline values: CDR1 LGHDT, CDR2 YNNKEL (reference sequence). V was trimmed by 3 bases and J by 6 bases, leaving 5 bases between them. The chain's CDR3 is CASSHLSGELFF. The CDR3 region has the DNA TGTGCCAGCAGCCATCTCTCCGGGGAGCTGTTTTTT. The entire variable domain, with the rest obtained from reference TRBV3-1 and TRBJ2-2, is as follows: DTAVSQTPKYLVTQMGNDKSIKCEQNLGHDTMYWYKQDSKKFLKIMFSYNNKELIINETVPNRFSPKSPDKAHLNLHINSLELGDSAVYFCASSHLSGELFFGEGSRLTVL.

The chain carries TRBV5-1 and TRBJ2-1; D gene ambiguous. This CDR3 spans 14 amino acids. The germline V and J ends were trimmed by 2 bases and 3 bases, with 9 bases remaining between them. Germline V gene lookup returns CDR1 SGHRS and CDR2 YFSETQ. In nucleotides, the CDR3 is TGCGCCAGCAGCTTCCAGTGGGGCTACAATGAGCAGTTCTTC. This codes for CASSFQWGYNEQFF.

The V and J genes are TRBV27 and TRBJ2-7; 9 positions match TRBD2. V lost 8 bases, J lost 3 bases, and 8 bases stayed unmatched. CDR1 MNHEY and CDR2 SMNVEV come from the germline V gene (reference sequence). CDR3 length: 14 amino acids. The CDR3 protein is CASDLFSGSYEQYV. The CDR3, as DNA: TGTGCCAGCGACCTCTTTAGCGGGAGCTACGAGCAGTACGTC.

The rearrangement links TRBV20-1 to TRBJ2-1, with TRBD2 identical over 7 bases. CDR1 and CDR2 from the germline V gene are DFQATT and SNEGSKA (reference sequence). J lost 7 bases, V lost 5 bases, and 8 bases had no gene match. The length of the CDR3 is 13 residues. Written as DNA, the CDR3 is TGCAGTGCTGGGGGGAGGGAAGAAAATGAGCAGTTCTTC. The encoded protein is CSAGGREENEQFF.